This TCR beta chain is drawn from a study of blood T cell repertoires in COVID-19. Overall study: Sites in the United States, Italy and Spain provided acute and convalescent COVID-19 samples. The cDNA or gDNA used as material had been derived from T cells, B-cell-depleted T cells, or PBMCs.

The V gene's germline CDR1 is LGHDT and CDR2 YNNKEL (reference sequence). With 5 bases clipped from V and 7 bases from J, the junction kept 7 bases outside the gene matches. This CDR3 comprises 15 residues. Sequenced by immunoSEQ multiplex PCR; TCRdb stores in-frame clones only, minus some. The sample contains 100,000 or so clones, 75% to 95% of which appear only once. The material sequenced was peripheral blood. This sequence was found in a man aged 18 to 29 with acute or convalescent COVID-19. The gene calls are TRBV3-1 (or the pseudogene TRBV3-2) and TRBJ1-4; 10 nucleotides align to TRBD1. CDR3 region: CASSSETGGSEKLFF. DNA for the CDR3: TGTGCCAGCAGCTCTGAGACAGGGGGCTCTGAAAAACTGTTTTTT.